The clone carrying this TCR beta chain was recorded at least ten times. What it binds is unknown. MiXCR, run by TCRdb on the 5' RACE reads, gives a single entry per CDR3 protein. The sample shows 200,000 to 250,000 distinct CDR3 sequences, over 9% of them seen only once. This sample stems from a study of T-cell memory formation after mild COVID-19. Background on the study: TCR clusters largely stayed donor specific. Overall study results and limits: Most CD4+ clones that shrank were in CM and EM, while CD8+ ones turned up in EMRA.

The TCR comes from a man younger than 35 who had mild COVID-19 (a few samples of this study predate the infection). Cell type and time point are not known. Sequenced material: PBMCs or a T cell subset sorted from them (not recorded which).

The CDR3 DNA is TGCGCCAGCAGCCAACAGGGCGGTCAGCCCCAGCATTTT. Its protein is CASSQQGGQPQHF. The chain recombines TRBV4-1 with TRBJ1-5; TRBD1 is a possible D gene (5 bases). The germline V and J ends were trimmed by 2 bases and 6 bases, with 8 bases remaining between them. The length of the CDR3 is 13 residues. Germline values: CDR1 MGHRA, CDR2 YSYEKL.